The 10 T cell receptor beta chains given below trace back to one sample, sequenced in a study of T cell responses to AZD1222 COVID-19 vaccine. Method: immunoSEQ multiplex PCR; TCRdb's copy keeps in-frame clones and lacks some. This sample has 95,000 to 130,000 clones, with 92% found just once. The sample consisted of peripheral blood, taken 28 days after the second AZD1222 dose. Receptors were obtained from an adult who received the AZD1222 COVID-19 vaccine.

The gene calls are TRBV5-1 and TRBJ2-3; TRBD1 matches 7 bases. V trimming: 4 bases; J trimming: 2 bases; junction bases outside the gene matches: 13. The CDR3 spans 17 residues. CDR1 is SGHRS, CDR2 YFSETQ, per germline. CDR3 in DNA: TGCGCCAGCAGCCACAGGGGCCCCGGGATGTTCACAGATACGCAGTATTTT. Protein product: CASSHRGPGMFTDTQYF.

The chain uses TRBV7-9 and TRBJ2-5; 8 bases are a match to TRBD2. Germline lookup yields CDR1 SEHNR and CDR2 FQNEAQ (reference sequence). J gave up 1 base and V 8 bases, and 12 bases lay outside the gene matches. This CDR3 is built from 16 residues. This CDR3 is CASSPGLAGSQETQYF. CDR3 DNA: TGTGCCAGCTCCCCCGGTCTAGCGGGCTCCCAAGAGACCCAGTACTTC. Supplemented by reference TRBV7-9 and TRBJ2-5, the full variable domain reads DTGVSQNPRHKITKRGQNVTFRCDPISEHNRLYWYRQTLGQGPEFLTYFQNEAQLEKSRLLSDRFSAERPKGSFSTLEIQRTEQGDSAMYLCASSPGLAGSQETQYFGPGTRLLVL.

The J gene is TRBJ2-3, the V gene TRBV4-2; 8 nucleotides line up with TRBD1. The trim removed 4 bases at V and 0 bases at J, leaving 3 bases unmatched. Germline V CDR1 and CDR2: LGHNA, YNFKEQ. The length of the CDR3 is 15 residues. In DNA form, the CDR3 reads TGTGCCAGCAGCCCTAGGGACAGGAGCACAGATACGCAGTATTTT. Its protein product is CASSPRDRSTDTQYF.

CDR3 protein: CASSLISEDTF. The CDR3 coding sequence is TGTGCCAGCAGCTTAATCAGTGAAGACACCTTC. The rearrangement uses TRBV7-2 and TRBJ1-2; D unclear. Trimming left V 2 bases short and J 12 bases short, with 10 bases between. The V gene's germline CDR1 is SGHTA and CDR2 FQGNSA. The CDR3 sequence is 11 residues long.

Here the CDR3 DNA reads TGCGCCAGCAGCCAAGCCGCAGGAGATACGCAGTATTTT. Amino acid sequence: CASSQAAGDTQYF. The chain links TRBV4-1 to TRBJ2-3; no clear D gene. Deletions cut 1 base from V and 5 bases from J, with 7 bases between. The length of the CDR3 is 13 residues. CDR1 MGHRA and CDR2 YSYEKL come from the germline V gene.

V usage is TRBV5-8 and J usage is TRBJ1-2; D possibly corresponds to TRBD1 (6 bases). The germline V gene encodes CDR1 SGHTS and CDR2 YDEGEE. This CDR3 has 15 amino acids. V lost 0 bases and J 5 bases, leaving 14 bases between the germline ends. CDR3: CASSLGQGLGYGYTF. DNA of the CDR3: TGTGCCAGCAGCTTGGGGCAGGGGCTGGGATATGGCTACACCTTC.

CDR3 region: CSVEDPAASEAFF. CDR3 in DNA: TGCAGCGTTGAAGATCCCGCAGCTAGTGAAGCTTTCTTT. The rearrangement uses TRBV29-1 and TRBJ1-1, with D unresolved. The V end was cut by 0 bases, the J end by 7 bases, with 12 bases between. Germline V gene lookup returns CDR1 SQVTM and CDR2 ANQGSEA. This CDR3 region has 13 residues.

J is TRBJ2-7 and V is TRBV30; D remains unclear. The V end lost 5 bases, the J end lost 4 bases, and 15 bases lay between the germline ends. CDR3 size: 13 residues. Germline CDR1 is GTSNPN and CDR2 is SVGIG (reference sequence). CDR3 DNA sequence: TGTGCCTGGGCCTGGCCAGGTGTGTACGAGCAGTACTTC. It is translated as CAWAWPGVYEQYF.

The chain has TRBV5-1 and TRBJ2-3, with D unclear. The CDR3 has 15 residues. Germline CDR1 is SGHRS and CDR2 is YFSETQ. Trimming stripped 0 bases from V and 7 bases from J, with 15 bases between. CDR3 DNA: TGCGCCAGCAGCTTGGGACCCCTCCGTCCAAATACGCAGTATTTT. It specifies CASSLGPLRPNTQYF.

V and J are TRBV29-1 and TRBJ1-1; D not resolved. Trimming stripped 3 bases from V and 1 base from J, with 6 bases between. This CDR3 is 12 amino acids long. The germline V gene encodes CDR1 SQVTM and CDR2 ANQGSEA. Here the CDR3 DNA reads TGCAGCGTTGATAGGGCGAACACTGAAGCTTTCTTT. Protein: CSVDRANTEAFF.